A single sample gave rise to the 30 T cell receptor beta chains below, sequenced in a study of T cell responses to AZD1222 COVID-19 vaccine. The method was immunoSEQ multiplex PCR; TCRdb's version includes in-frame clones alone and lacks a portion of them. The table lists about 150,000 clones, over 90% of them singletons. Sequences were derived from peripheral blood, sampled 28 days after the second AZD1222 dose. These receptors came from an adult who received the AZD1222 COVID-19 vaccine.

The DNA of the CDR3 is TGTGCCAGTAGTATAGGGCGGGGGGCTGCCTACGAGCAGTACTTC. Encoded protein: CASSIGRGAAYEQYF. This sequence joins TRBV19 and TRBJ2-7; 8 bases map to TRBD2. Germline V CDR1 and CDR2: LNHDA, SQIVND (reference sequence). Unmatched junction bases numbered 4, after V lost 1 base and J lost 2 bases. The CDR3 contains 15 residues.

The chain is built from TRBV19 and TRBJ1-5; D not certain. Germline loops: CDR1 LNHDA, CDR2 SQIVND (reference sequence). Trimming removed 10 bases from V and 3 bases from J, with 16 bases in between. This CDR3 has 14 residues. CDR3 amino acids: CATCPDGDNQPQHF. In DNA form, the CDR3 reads TGTGCCACCTGCCCCGACGGGGACAATCAGCCCCAGCATTTT.

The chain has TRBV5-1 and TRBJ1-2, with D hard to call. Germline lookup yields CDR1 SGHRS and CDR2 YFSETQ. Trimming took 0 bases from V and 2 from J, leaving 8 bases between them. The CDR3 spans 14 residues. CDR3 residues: CASSLGLENYGYTF. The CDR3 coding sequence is TGCGCCAGCAGCTTGGGTCTCGAGAACTATGGCTACACCTTC. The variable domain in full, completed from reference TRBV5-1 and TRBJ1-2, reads KAGVTQTPRYLIKTRGQQVTLSCSPISGHRSVSWYQQTPGQGLQFLFEYFSETQRNKGNFPGRFSGRQFSNSRSEMNVSTLELGDSALYLCASSLGLENYGYTFGSGTRLTVV.

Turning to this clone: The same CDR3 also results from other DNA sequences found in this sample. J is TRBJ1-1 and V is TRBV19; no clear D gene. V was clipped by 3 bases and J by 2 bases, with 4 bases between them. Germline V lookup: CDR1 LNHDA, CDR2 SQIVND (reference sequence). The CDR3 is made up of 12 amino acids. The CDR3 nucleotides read TGTGCCAGTAGTATTTTAAACACTGAAGCTTTCTTT. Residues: CASSILNTEAFF. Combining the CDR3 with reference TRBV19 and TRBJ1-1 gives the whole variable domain DGGITQSPKYLFRKEGQNVTLSCEQNLNHDAMYWYRQDPGQGLRLIYYSQIVNDFQKGDIAEGYSVSREKKESFPLTVTSAQKNPTAFYLCASSILNTEAFFGQGTRLTVV.

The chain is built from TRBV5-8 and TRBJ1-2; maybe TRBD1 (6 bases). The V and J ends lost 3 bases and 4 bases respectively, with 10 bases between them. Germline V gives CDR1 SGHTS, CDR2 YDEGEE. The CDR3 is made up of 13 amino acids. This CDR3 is CASSWGGGYGYTF. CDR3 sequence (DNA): TGTGCCAGCAGCTGGGGGGGCGGCTATGGCTACACCTTC.

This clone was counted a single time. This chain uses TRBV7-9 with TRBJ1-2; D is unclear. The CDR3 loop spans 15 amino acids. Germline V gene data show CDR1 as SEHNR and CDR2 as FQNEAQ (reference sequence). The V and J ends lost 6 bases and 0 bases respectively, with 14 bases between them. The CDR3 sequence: CASRLGAEANYGYTF. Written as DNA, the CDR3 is TGTGCCAGCAGATTGGGAGCGGAAGCTAACTATGGCTACACCTTC.

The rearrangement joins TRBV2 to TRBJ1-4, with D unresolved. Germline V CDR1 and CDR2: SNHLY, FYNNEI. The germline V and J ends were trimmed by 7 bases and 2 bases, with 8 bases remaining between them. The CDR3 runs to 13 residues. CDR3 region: CASMPSTNEKLFF. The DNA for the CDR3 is TGTGCCAGCATGCCAAGTACTAATGAAAAACTGTTTTTT.

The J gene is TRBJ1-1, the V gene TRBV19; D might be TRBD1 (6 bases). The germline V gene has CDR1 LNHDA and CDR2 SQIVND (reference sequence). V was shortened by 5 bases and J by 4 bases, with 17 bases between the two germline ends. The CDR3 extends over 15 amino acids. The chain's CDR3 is CASSLDSGVSTEAFF. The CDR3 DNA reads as TGTGCCAGTAGTTTGGACAGCGGAGTTTCCACTGAAGCTTTCTTT.

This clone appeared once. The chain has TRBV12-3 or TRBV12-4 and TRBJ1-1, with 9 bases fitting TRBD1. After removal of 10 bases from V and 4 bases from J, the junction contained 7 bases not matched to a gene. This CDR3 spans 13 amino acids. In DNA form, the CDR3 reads TGTGCCACCAAGGGACAGGGCCCCACTGAAGCTTTCTTT. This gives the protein CATKGQGPTEAFF.

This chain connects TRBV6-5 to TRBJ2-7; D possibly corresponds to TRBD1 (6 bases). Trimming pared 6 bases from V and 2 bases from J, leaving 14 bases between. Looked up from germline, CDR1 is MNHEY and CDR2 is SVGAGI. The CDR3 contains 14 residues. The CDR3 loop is CASRTTQGTYEQYF. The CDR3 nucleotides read TGTGCCAGCAGGACCACACAGGGCACCTACGAGCAGTACTTC.

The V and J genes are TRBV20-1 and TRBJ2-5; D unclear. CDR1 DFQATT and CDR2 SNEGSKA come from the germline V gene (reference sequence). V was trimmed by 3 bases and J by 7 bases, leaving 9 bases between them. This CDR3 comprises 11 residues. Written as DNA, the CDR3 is TGCAGTGCTAGCCACCTGGGGACCCAGTACTTC. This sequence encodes CSASHLGTQYF.

The chain's CDR3 is CASPQPGQGNRVLRTDEQFF. As DNA, the CDR3 is TGTGCCAGCCCTCAGCCGGGACAGGGGAACAGAGTACTGAGGACCGATGAGCAGTTCTTC. This chain joins TRBV2 and TRBJ2-1; 10 positions agree with TRBD1. Germline loops: CDR1 SNHLY, CDR2 FYNNEI. Unmatched junction bases numbered 27, after V lost 8 bases and J lost 8 bases. The CDR3 totals 20 residues. The full variable domain, in which reference TRBV2 and TRBJ2-1 provide the parts outside the CDR3, is EPEVTQTPSHQVTQMGQEVILRCVPISNHLYFYWYRQILGQKVEFLVSFYNNEISEKSEIFDDQFSVERPDGSNFTLKIRSTKLEDSAMYFCASPQPGQGNRVLRTDEQFFGPGTRLTVL.

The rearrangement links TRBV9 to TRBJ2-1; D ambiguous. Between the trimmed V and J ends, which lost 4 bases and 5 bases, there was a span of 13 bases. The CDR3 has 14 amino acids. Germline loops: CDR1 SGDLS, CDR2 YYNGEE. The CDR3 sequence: CASSPREFNNEQFF. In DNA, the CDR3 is TGTGCCAGCAGCCCCCGCGAGTTTAACAATGAGCAGTTCTTC.

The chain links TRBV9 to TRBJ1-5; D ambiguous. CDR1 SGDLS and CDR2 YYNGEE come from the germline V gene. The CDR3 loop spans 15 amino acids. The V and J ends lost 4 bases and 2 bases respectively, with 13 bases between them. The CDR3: CASSLGKGGNQPQHF. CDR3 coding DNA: TGTGCCAGCAGCCTCGGAAAGGGAGGCAATCAGCCCCAGCATTTT.

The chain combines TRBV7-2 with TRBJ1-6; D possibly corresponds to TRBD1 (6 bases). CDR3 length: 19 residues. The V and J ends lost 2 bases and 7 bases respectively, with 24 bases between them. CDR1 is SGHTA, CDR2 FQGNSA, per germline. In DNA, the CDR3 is TGTGCCAGCAGCTTAAAAGTGCAGGGGAAGGTTTCAGCGAATTCACCCCTCCACTTT. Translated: CASSLKVQGKVSANSPLHF.

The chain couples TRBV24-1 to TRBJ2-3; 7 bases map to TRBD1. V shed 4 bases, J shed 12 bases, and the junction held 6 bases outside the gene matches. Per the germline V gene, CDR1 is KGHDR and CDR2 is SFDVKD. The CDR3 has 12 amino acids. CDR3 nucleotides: TGTGCCACCAGTGAAGGGGGCCTGGTACAGTATTTT. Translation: CATSEGGLVQYF.

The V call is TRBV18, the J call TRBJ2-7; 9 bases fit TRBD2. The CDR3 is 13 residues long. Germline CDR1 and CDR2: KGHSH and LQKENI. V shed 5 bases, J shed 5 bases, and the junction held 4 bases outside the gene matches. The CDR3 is CASSELAGNEQYF. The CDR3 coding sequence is TGTGCCAGCTCAGAACTAGCGGGTAACGAGCAGTACTTC.

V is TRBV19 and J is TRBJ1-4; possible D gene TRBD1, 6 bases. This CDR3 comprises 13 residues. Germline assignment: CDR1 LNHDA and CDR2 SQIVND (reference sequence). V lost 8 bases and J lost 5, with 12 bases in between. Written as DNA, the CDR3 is TGTGCCAGTCAATCCACAGGGAATGAAAAACTGTTTTTT. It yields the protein CASQSTGNEKLFF.

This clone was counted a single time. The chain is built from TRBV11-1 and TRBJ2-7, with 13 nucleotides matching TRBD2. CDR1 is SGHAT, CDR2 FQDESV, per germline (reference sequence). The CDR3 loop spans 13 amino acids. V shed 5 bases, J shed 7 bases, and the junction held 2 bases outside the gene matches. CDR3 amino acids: CASSTGLAGEQYF. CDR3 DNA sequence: TGTGCCAGCAGCACGGGACTAGCGGGGGAGCAGTACTTC.

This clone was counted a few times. CDR3 protein: CASRALGFYGYTF. The DNA of the CDR3 is TGTGCCAGCAGGGCTCTTGGATTCTATGGCTACACCTTC. The chain carries TRBV2 and TRBJ1-2; D ambiguous. The V end was cut by 6 bases, the J end by 4 bases, with 12 bases between. The CDR3 spans 13 residues. Germline CDR1 SNHLY, CDR2 FYNNEI. Using reference TRBV2 and TRBJ1-2 for the parts outside the CDR3, the full variable domain is EPEVTQTPSHQVTQMGQEVILRCVPISNHLYFYWYRQILGQKVEFLVSFYNNEISEKSEIFDDQFSVERPDGSNFTLKIRSTKLEDSAMYFCASRALGFYGYTFGSGTRLTVV.

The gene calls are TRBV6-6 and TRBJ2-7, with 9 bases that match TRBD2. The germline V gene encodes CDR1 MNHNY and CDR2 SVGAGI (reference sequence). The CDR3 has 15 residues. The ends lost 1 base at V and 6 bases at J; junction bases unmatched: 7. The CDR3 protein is CASSYLAGGLSEQYF. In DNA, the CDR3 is TGTGCCAGCAGTTACTTGGCGGGAGGGTTGAGCGAGCAGTACTTC.

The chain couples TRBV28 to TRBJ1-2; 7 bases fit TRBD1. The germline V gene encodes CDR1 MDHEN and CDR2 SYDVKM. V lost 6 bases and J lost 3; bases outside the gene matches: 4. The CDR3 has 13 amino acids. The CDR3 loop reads CASSYDRDYGYTF. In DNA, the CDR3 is TGTGCCAGCAGCTACGACAGGGACTATGGCTACACCTTC.

The CDR3 region has the DNA TGTGCCAGCACCATCCTCTTTGGGAACACCGGGGAGCTGTTTTTT. It yields the protein CASTILFGNTGELFF. The chain combines TRBV7-2 with TRBJ2-2; D gene unclear. The ends were cut back, 7 bases at V and 1 base at J, with 13 bases in the middle. The CDR3 contains 15 residues. Per the germline V gene, CDR1 is SGHTA and CDR2 is FQGNSA.

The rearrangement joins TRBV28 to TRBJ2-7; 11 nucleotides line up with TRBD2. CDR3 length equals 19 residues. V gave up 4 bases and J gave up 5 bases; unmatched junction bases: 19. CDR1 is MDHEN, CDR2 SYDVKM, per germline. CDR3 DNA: TGTGCCAGCAGTTCCCCGCAGACTAGCGGGACGGGGAGGGGACACGAGCAGTACTTC. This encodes CASSSPQTSGTGRGHEQYF.

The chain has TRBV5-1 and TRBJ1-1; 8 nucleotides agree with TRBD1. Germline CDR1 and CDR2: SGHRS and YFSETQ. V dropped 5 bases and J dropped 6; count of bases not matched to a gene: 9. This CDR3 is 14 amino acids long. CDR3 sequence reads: CASRPRTGRSEAFF. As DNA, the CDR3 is TGCGCCAGCAGACCTCGGACAGGGCGGTCTGAAGCTTTCTTT.

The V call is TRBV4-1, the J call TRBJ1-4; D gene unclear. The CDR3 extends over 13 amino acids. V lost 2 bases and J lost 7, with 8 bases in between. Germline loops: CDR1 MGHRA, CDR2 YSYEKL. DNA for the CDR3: TGCGCCAGCAGCCAACAACTTCTTGAAAAACTGTTTTTT. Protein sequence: CASSQQLLEKLFF.

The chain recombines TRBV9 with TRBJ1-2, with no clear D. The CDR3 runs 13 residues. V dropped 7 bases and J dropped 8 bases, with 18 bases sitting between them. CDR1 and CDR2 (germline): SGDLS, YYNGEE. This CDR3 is CASGPSLGRGYTF. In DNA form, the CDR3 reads TGTGCCAGCGGCCCGAGCCTAGGGCGAGGCTACACCTTC.

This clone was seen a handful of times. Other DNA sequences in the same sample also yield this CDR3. The CDR3 DNA sequence: TGTGCCAGCAGTTTAGGGTATAGCAATCAGCCCCAGCATTTT. Translated, it gives CASSLGYSNQPQHF. The chain employs TRBV27 and TRBJ1-5, with D uncertain. The CDR3 covers 14 residues. Germline CDR1 is MNHEY and CDR2 is SMNVEV (reference sequence). Trimming shortened V by 2 bases and J by 0 bases, and 5 bases separated the two germline ends.

CDR3 nucleotide sequence: TGTGCCAGCAGCCAACGACAGGGGAGCACTGAAGCTTTCTTT. Translating it yields CASSQRQGSTEAFF. The V and J genes are TRBV3-1 (or the pseudogene TRBV3-2) and TRBJ1-1, with 8 bases lining up with TRBD1. The germline gives CDR1 LGHDT, CDR2 YNNKEL (reference sequence). This CDR3 is built from 14 residues. The V and J ends lost 2 bases and 4 bases, in that order; junction bases with no gene match: 3.

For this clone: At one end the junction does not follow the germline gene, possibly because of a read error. The CDR3 spells CPSRRRDRGGYGYTF. CDR3 coding DNA: TGCCCCAGCCGCCGCCGGGACAGGGGCGGCTATGGCTACACCTTC. The chain is built from TRBV4-1 and TRBJ1-2; 10 positions match TRBD1. This CDR3 is 15 amino acids long. Germline-derived CDR1 and CDR2 are MGHRA and YSYEKL.